The 20 T cell receptor beta chains in this list originate from one sample, sequenced in a study of T-cell memory formation after mild COVID-19. From the 5' RACE reads, TCRdb called clonotypes with MiXCR, one entry per CDR3 protein. This sample yields roughly 600,000 distinct CDR3 sequences, of which approximately 19% are seen a single time; about 12% belongs to the top ten. The sequenced sample was PBMCs or a T cell subset sorted from them (not recorded which). Receptor source: an adult woman who had mild COVID-19 (a few samples of this study predate the infection). Cell type and time point are not known.

This chain joins TRBV30 and TRBJ2-1; D remains unclear. CDR3 length: 10 residues. Germline CDR1 GTSNPN, CDR2 SVGIG (reference sequence). V lost 3 bases and J 9 bases, leaving 6 bases between the germline ends. The CDR3 sequence: CAWRKIEQFF. The CDR3 nucleotides are TGTGCCTGGAGGAAAATTGAGCAGTTCTTC.

J is TRBJ1-2 and V is TRBV7-9; 7 bases are a match to TRBD1. Per the germline V gene, CDR1 is SEHNR and CDR2 is FQNEAQ (reference sequence). Losses at the gene ends were 5 bases for V and 4 bases for J; bases not matched to a gene: 7. This CDR3 is built from 14 residues. CDR3 in amino acids: CASSHSDRPYGYTF. In DNA, the CDR3 is TGTGCCAGCAGCCACTCGGACAGGCCCTATGGCTACACCTTC.

This clonotype was found a few times. The rearrangement joins TRBV5-1 to TRBJ2-6; 8 nucleotides line up with TRBD1. The germline V gene has CDR1 SGHRS and CDR2 YFSETQ. The CDR3 is 18 residues long. V was clipped by 5 bases and J by 0 bases; unmatched bases: 10. The CDR3 here is CASSLTGQGASGANVLTF. For the CDR3, the DNA is TGCGCCAGCAGTTTGACAGGACAGGGAGCCTCTGGGGCCAACGTCCTGACTTTC.

This clonotype has a count of ten or more. The genes are TRBV5-1 and TRBJ2-7, with no clear D. V was pared by 0 bases and J by 4 bases, with 11 bases between. The V gene's germline CDR1 is SGHRS and CDR2 YFSETQ. The CDR3 loop spans 14 amino acids. The CDR3 bases are TGCGCCAGCAGCTTGGACCCCGGGCCTTACGAGCAGTACTTC. Its translation: CASSLDPGPYEQYF.

This clonotype occurred a few times. The chain couples TRBV5-1 to TRBJ2-1, with 7 nucleotides matching TRBD1. Germline-derived CDR1 and CDR2 are SGHRS and YFSETQ. V shed 6 bases and J 5 bases; nucleotides not matched to a gene: 8. This CDR3 is built from 14 residues. The CDR3: CASNLNRGNNEQFF. The CDR3 DNA sequence: TGCGCCAGCAACTTAAACAGGGGCAACAATGAGCAGTTCTTC.

In this sample, this clonotype turned up a few times. The chain recombines TRBV5-1 with TRBJ2-3, with D perhaps TRBD1 (5 bases). CDR3 length: 15 amino acids. Trimming pared 5 bases from V and 4 bases from J, leaving 17 bases between. Germline-derived CDR1 and CDR2 are SGHRS and YFSETQ. The DNA for the CDR3 is TGCGCCAGCAGTCTAGGACAAGGTTCGGCAGATACGCAGTATTTT. This codes for CASSLGQGSADTQYF.

This clonotype came up many times. J is TRBJ2-7 and V is TRBV20-1, with 7 bases matching TRBD1. V shed 3 bases and J 5 bases; nucleotides not matched to a gene: 10. CDR1 and CDR2 from the germline V gene are DFQATT and SNEGSKA (reference sequence). This CDR3 is 14 amino acids long. CDR3: CSASKGGEVDEQYF. CDR3 nucleotides: TGCAGTGCTAGTAAAGGGGGCGAGGTCGACGAGCAGTACTTC.

The chain joins TRBV3-1 to TRBJ2-7; D gene unclear. The CDR3 spans 16 residues. Per the germline V gene, CDR1 is LGHDT and CDR2 is YNNKEL (reference sequence). Trimming cost V 0 bases and J 2 bases, with 14 bases left between them. As DNA, the CDR3 is TGTGCCAGCAGCCAAGATCAACACGGACGGACCTACGAGCAGTACTTC. Protein product: CASSQDQHGRTYEQYF.

The V call is TRBV7-8, the J call TRBJ2-5; 10 bases are a match to TRBD2. The CDR3 runs 20 residues. Per germline, CDR1 SGHVS and CDR2 FQNEAQ. Trimming cost V 5 bases and J 6 bases; bases outside gene matches: 24. In nucleotides, the CDR3 is TGTGCCAGCAGCCGCAAGAAGCGGGAGGGGAGTGCCATAGGGAGTCAGACCCAGTACTTC. Translating gives CASSRKKREGSAIGSQTQYF.

The chain couples TRBV24-1 to TRBJ2-2, with 8 bases that match TRBD2. Trimming at V came to 5 bases and at J to 3 bases, leaving 7 bases not matched to a gene. The length of the CDR3 is 16 residues. Per germline, CDR1 KGHDR and CDR2 SFDVKD. The CDR3 sequence is CATSAPLAEDTGELFF. In DNA, the CDR3 is TGTGCCACCAGTGCCCCACTAGCGGAGGACACCGGGGAGCTGTTTTTT.

The chain carries TRBV5-1 and TRBJ2-5; D is unclear. Germline-derived CDR1 and CDR2 are SGHRS and YFSETQ. Between the trimmed V and J ends, which lost 0 bases and 0 bases, there was a span of 6 bases. The CDR3 spans 14 residues. The CDR3 region is CASSLEPYQETQYF. CDR3 coding DNA: TGCGCCAGCAGCTTGGAACCTTACCAAGAGACCCAGTACTTC. Based on the CDR3 plus reference TRBV5-1 and TRBJ2-5, the full variable domain is KAGVTQTPRYLIKTRGQQVTLSCSPISGHRSVSWYQQTPGQGLQFLFEYFSETQRNKGNFPGRFSGRQFSNSRSEMNVSTLELGDSALYLCASSLEPYQETQYFGPGTRLLVL.

CDR3 amino acids: CASSYSPRATDTQYF. CDR3 bases: TGTGCCAGCAGTTATAGTCCCCGGGCCACAGATACGCAGTATTTT. V usage is TRBV27 and J usage is TRBJ2-3; D is unclear. CDR1 and CDR2 (germline): MNHEY, SMNVEV (reference sequence). The CDR3 runs to 15 residues. The V end was cut by 4 bases, the J end by 2 bases, with 13 bases between.

The chain combines TRBV7-3 with TRBJ2-3; 7 positions agree with TRBD2. The germline V gene has CDR1 SGHTA and CDR2 FQGTGA. The junction had 5 bases not matched to a gene; V was cut back by 5 bases and J by 0 bases. The CDR3 runs to 15 residues. The CDR3 reads CASSRGETSTDTQYF. The CDR3, as DNA: TGTGCCAGCAGCCGGGGGGAAACTAGCACAGATACGCAGTATTTT.

This clonotype was seen many times. The chain is built from TRBV29-1 and TRBJ2-6; TRBD1 is a possible D gene (6 bases). The ends were cut back, 4 bases at V and 0 bases at J, with 13 bases in the middle. This CDR3 region has 16 residues. The germline V gene encodes CDR1 SQVTM and CDR2 ANQGSEA. The CDR3 nucleotides read TGCAGCGTTGCCCGGGACACCGACTCTGGGGCCAACGTCCTGACTTTC. It yields the protein CSVARDTDSGANVLTF.

J is TRBJ2-3 and V is TRBV6-5; D not certain. V lost 6 bases and J lost 2, with 15 bases in between. This CDR3 has 15 residues. Germline V gene sequence: CDR1 MNHEY, CDR2 SVGAGI. DNA for the CDR3: TGTGCCAGCAGCCGAGCCGAGACCCTCACAGATACGCAGTATTTT. Protein sequence: CASSRAETLTDTQYF.

This clonotype was seen many times. This chain links TRBV5-1 with TRBJ2-4; D ambiguous. The length of the CDR3 is 16 residues. The germline V gene has CDR1 SGHRS and CDR2 YFSETQ. Trimming took 0 bases from V and 0 from J, leaving 10 bases between them. The CDR3 sequence: CASSLGLQEAKNIQYF. CDR3 nucleotide sequence: TGCGCCAGCAGCTTGGGGTTGCAGGAAGCCAAAAACATTCAGTACTTC.

This clonotype was found a few times. The V and J genes are TRBV4-1 and TRBJ2-2; no definite D call. The CDR3 has 15 residues. The germline V and J ends were trimmed by 2 bases and 4 bases, with 11 bases remaining between them. CDR1 is MGHRA, CDR2 YSYEKL, per germline. This CDR3 reads CASSQRSLGTGELFF. The DNA for the CDR3 is TGCGCCAGCAGCCAACGGTCCCTCGGCACCGGGGAGCTGTTTTTT.

The genes are TRBV23-1 and TRBJ1-4; D gene unclear. TRBV23-1 is assigned to the ORF class and has an uncertain function. The CDR3 spans 10 residues. V was trimmed by 10 bases and J by 10 bases, leaving 10 bases between them. CDR3 DNA: TGCGCCATCGGAGACGGAAAACTGTTTTTT. Encoded protein: CAIGDGKLFF.

There are many counts of this clonotype. This chain links TRBV20-1 with TRBJ1-6; TRBD1 is a possible D gene (6 bases). The CDR3 totals 13 residues. Trimming cost V 2 bases and J 7 bases, with 9 bases left between them. The V gene's germline CDR1 is DFQATT and CDR2 SNEGSKA (reference sequence). The DNA of the CDR3 is TGCAGTGCTAGATGGACAGCCAATTCACCCCTCCACTTT. Protein sequence: CSARWTANSPLHF.

The rearrangement links TRBV18 to TRBJ2-7; the D is unclear. Trimming left V 4 bases short and J 5 bases short, with 9 bases between. This CDR3 has 12 amino acids. CDR1 is KGHSH and CDR2 is LQKENI in the germline V gene. In DNA, the CDR3 is TGTGCCAGCTCACGGGCTAGAGACGAGCAGTACTTC. It codes for CASSRARDEQYF. Using reference TRBV18 and TRBJ2-7 for the parts outside the CDR3, the full variable domain is NAGVMQNPRHLVRRRGQEARLRCSPMKGHSHVYWYRQLPEEGLKFMVYLQKENIIDESGMPKERFSAEFPKEGPSILRIQQVVRGDSAAYFCASSRARDEQYFGPGTRLTVT.